The clone carrying this T cell receptor beta chain was seen only once. This sample stems from a study of blood T cell repertoires in COVID-19. Profiled with immunoSEQ multiplex PCR; TCRdb holds only in-frame clones, not every one. The repertoire holds 9,000 to 13,000 clones, with about 90% as singletons. The CDR3 length is 13 residues. The germline V gene has CDR1 SGHRS and CDR2 YFSETQ. After removal of 7 bases from V and 6 bases from J, the junction contained 8 bases not matched to a gene. The chain employs TRBV5-1 and TRBJ2-3; 7 nucleotides agree with TRBD1. Sequenced input: peripheral blood. The sequence came from a human donor in a cohort sampled during active COVID-19. CDR3 nucleotide sequence: TGCGCCAGCCTTAGTGGACAGGCCGATACGCAGTATTTT. This encodes CASLSGQADTQYF.